The present entry profiles one T cell receptor beta chain with its context. Its antigen is still unknown. 13 Jbeta primers and 60 Vbeta primers were used for the PCR. Clones were read by immunoSEQ multiplex PCR, and TCRdb kept only the in-frame ones, dropping some. The sample includes 130,000 to 150,000 clones, about 80% seen only once; the top ten take over 2%. These data belong to a study of cytomegalovirus exposure and HLA in healthy donors. General study findings and limits: In a later analysis, an Asian-associated ancestry cluster reportedly showed fewer N-insertions than the roughly 700-donor mean.

Material: PBMCs. The receptor's source is a young man in good health and CMV-seronegative.

The CDR3 here is CASSLGQGVDTDTQYF. DNA for the CDR3: TGTGCCAGCAGCTTAGGACAGGGGGTGGACACAGATACGCAGTATTTT. The chain has TRBV7-9 and TRBJ2-3; 9 nucleotides agree with TRBD1. This CDR3 comprises 16 residues. J gave up 2 bases and V 1 base, and 4 bases lay outside the gene matches. In germline, CDR1 is SEHNR, CDR2 FQNEAQ (reference sequence). Full variable domain (remainder filled in from reference TRBV7-9 and TRBJ2-3): DTGVSQNPRHKITKRGQNVTFRCDPISEHNRLYWYRQTLGQGPEFLTYFQNEAQLEKSRLLSDRFSAERPKGSFSTLEIQRTEQGDSAMYLCASSLGQGVDTDTQYFGPGTRLTVL.